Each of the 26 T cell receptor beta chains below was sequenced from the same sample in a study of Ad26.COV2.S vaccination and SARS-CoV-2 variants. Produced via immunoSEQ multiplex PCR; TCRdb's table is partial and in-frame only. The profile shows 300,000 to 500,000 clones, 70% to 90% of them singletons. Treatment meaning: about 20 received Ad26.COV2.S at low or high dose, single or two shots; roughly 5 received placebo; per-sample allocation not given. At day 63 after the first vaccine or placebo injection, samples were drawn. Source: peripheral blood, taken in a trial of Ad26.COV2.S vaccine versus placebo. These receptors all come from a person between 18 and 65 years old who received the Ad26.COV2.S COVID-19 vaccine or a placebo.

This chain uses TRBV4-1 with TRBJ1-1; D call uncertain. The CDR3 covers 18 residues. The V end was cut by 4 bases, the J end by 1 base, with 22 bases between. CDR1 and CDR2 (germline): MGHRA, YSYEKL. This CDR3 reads CASSPTKESWAGNTEAFF. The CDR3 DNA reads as TGCGCCAGCAGCCCCACGAAGGAGAGTTGGGCGGGGAACACTGAAGCTTTCTTT.

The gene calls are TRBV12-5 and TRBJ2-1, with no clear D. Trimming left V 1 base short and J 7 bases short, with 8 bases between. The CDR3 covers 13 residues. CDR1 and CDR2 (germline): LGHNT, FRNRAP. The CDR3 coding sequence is TGTGCTAGTGGTTTGGCGAAGGAAAATGAGCAGTTCTTC. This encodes CASGLAKENEQFF.

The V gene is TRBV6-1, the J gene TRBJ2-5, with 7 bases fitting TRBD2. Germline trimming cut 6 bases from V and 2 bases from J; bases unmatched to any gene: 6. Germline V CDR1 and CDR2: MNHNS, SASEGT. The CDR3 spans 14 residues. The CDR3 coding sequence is TGTGCCAGCAGACCCGCCGGGAGGCAAGAGACCCAGTACTTC. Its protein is CASRPAGRQETQYF.

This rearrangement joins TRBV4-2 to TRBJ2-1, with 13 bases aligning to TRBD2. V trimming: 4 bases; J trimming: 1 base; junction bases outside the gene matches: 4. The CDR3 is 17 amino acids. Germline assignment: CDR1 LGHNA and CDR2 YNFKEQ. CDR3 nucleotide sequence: TGTGCCAGCAGCCGCCGACTAGCGGGGGGTTCCTACAATGAGCAGTTCTTC. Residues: CASSRRLAGGSYNEQFF.

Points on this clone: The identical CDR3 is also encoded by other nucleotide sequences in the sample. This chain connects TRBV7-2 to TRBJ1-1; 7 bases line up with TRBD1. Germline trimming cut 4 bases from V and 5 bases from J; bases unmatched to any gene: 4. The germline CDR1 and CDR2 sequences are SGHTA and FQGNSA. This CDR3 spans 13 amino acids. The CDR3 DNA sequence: TGTGCCAGCAGCTCACAGGGGAGGACTGAAGCTTTCTTT. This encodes CASSSQGRTEAFF.

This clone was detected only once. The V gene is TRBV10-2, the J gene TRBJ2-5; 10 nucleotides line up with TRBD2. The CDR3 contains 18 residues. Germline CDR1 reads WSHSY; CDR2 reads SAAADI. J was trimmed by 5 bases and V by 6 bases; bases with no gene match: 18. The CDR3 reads CASSKRGGTLSWLETQYF. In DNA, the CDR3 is TGCGCCAGCAGCAAGCGGGGGGGCACGTTATCATGGCTGGAGACCCAGTACTTC.

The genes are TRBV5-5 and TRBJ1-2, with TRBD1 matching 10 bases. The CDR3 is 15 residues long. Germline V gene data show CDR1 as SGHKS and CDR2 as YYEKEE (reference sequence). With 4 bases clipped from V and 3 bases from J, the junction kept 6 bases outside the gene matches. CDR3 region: CASSLGTGVDYGYTF. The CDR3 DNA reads TGTGCCAGCAGCCTTGGGACAGGGGTTGACTATGGCTACACCTTC.

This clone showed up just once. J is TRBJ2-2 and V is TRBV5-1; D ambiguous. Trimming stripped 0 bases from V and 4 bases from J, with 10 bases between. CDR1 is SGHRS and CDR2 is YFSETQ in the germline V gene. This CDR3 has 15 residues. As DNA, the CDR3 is TGCGCCAGCAGCTTGGAACGAAGGCCCACCGGGGAGCTGTTTTTT. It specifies CASSLERRPTGELFF.

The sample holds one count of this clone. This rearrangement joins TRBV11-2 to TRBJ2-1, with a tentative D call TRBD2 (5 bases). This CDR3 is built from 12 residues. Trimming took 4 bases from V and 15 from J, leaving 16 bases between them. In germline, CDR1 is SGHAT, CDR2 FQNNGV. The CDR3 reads CASSSEIGSLFF. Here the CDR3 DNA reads TGTGCCAGCAGCTCAGAAATTGGGAGCCTGTTCTTC.

The CDR3, as DNA: TGTGCCAGCAGCCGACGACAGGACAGGGAAGGTGGCTACACCTTC. Amino acid sequence: CASSRRQDREGGYTF. This chain uses TRBV7-9 with TRBJ1-2, with 8 positions matching TRBD1. The germline V gene has CDR1 SEHNR and CDR2 FQNEAQ (reference sequence). The CDR3 is made up of 15 amino acids. J was trimmed by 7 bases and V by 5 bases; bases with no gene match: 12.

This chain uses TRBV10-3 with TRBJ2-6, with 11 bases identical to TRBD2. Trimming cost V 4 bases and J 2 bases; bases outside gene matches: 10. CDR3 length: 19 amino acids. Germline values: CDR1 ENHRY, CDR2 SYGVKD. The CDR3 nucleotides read TGTGCCATCAGTGTTTCGAATAGCGGGGGGGCGGCTGGGGCCAACGTCCTGACTTTC. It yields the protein CAISVSNSGGAAGANVLTF.

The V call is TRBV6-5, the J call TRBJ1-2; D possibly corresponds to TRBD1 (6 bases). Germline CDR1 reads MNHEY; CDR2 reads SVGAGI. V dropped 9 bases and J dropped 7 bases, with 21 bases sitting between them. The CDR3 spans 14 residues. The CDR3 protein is CASYSMGSRGGYTF. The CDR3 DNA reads TGTGCCAGTTACTCGATGGGCAGCAGGGGTGGCTACACCTTC.

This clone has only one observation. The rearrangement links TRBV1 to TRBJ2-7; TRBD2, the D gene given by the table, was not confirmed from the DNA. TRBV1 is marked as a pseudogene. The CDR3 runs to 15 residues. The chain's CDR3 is CTSSPEGGAPYEQYF. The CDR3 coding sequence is TGCACCAGCAGCCCAGAGGGGGGGGCCCCCTACGAGCAGTACTTC.

Here the CDR3 DNA reads TGCAGTGCTAGTGATCCTGACAGGGAGTTCACAGATACGCAGTATTTT. This codes for CSASDPDREFTDTQYF. The chain couples TRBV20-1 to TRBJ2-3; 7 bases match TRBD1. The junction had 11 bases not matched to a gene; V was cut back by 3 bases and J by 2 bases. CDR1 is DFQATT, CDR2 SNEGSKA, per germline (reference sequence). The CDR3 sequence is 16 residues long.

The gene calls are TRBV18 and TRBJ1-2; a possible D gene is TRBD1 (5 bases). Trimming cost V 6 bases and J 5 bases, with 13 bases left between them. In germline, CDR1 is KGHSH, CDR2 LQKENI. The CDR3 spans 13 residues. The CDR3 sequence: CASSTSGMYGYTF. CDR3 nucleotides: TGTGCCAGCTCTACCTCAGGGATGTATGGCTACACCTTC. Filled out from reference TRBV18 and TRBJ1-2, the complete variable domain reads NAGVMQNPRHLVRRRGQEARLRCSPMKGHSHVYWYRQLPEEGLKFMVYLQKENIIDESGMPKERFSAEFPKEGPSILRIQQVVRGDSAAYFCASSTSGMYGYTFGSGTRLTVV.

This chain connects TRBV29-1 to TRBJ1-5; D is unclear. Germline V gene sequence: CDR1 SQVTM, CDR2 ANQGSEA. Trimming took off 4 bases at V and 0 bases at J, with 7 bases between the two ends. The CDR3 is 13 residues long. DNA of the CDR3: TGCAGCGTTGCAGAAAATAGCAATCAGCCCCAGCATTTT. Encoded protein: CSVAENSNQPQHF.

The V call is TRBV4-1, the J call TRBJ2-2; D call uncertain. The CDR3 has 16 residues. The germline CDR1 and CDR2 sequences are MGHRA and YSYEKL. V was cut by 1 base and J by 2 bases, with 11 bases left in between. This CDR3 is CASSQGETLNTGELFF. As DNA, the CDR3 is TGCGCCAGCAGCCAAGGAGAGACTCTAAACACCGGGGAGCTGTTTTTT.

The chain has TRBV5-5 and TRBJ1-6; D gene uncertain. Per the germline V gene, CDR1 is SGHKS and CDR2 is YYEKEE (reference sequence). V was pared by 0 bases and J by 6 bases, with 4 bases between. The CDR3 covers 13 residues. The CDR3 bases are TGTGCCAGCAGCTTGGAGGGTAATTCACCCCTCCACTTT. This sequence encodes CASSLEGNSPLHF. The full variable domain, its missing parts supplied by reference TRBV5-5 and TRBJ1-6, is DAGVTQSPTHLIKTRGQQVTLRCSPISGHKSVSWYQQVLGQGPQFIFQYYEKEERGRGNFPDRFSARQFPNYSSELNVNALLLGDSALYLCASSLEGNSPLHFGNGTRLTVT.

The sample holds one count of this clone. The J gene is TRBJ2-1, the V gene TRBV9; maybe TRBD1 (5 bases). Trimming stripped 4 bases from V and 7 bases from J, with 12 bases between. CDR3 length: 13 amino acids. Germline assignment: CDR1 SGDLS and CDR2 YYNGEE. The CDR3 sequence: CASSPRPGNEQFF. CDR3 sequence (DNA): TGTGCCAGCAGCCCCCGACCAGGGAATGAGCAGTTCTTC.

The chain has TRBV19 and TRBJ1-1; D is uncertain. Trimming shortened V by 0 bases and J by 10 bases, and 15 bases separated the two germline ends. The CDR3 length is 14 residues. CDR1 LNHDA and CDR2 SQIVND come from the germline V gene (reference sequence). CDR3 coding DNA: TGTGCCAGTAGTATAGATCTGCGACCACTAGGAGCTTTCTTT. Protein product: CASSIDLRPLGAFF.

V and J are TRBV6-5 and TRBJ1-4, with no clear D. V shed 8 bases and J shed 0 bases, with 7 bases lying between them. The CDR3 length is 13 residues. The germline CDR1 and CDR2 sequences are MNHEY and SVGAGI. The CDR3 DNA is TGTGCCAGCCAGGTGACAACTAATGAAAAACTGTTTTTT. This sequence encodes CASQVTTNEKLFF.

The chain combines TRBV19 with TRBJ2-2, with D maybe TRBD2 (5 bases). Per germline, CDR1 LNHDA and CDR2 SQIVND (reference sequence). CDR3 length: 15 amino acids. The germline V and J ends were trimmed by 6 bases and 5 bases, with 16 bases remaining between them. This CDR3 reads CASSPEGRVTGELFF. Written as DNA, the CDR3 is TGTGCCAGTAGCCCTGAGGGAAGGGTTACCGGGGAGCTGTTTTTT.

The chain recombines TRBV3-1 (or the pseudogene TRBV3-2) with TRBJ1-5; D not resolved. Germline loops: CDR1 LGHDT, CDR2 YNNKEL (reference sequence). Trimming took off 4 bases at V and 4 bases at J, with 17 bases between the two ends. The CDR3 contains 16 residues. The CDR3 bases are TGTGCCAGCAGCCCCCGCGTCAAACCCCGAAATCAGCCCCAGCATTTT. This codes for CASSPRVKPRNQPQHF.

CDR3 DNA: TGTGCCAGCAGTCCCGACCTGAACACTGAAGCTTTCTTT. Translating gives CASSPDLNTEAFF. This rearrangement joins TRBV6-5 to TRBJ1-1; D is uncertain. V lost 5 bases, J lost 0 bases, and 7 bases lay in between. This CDR3 is built from 13 residues. CDR1 is MNHEY and CDR2 is SVGAGI in the germline V gene.

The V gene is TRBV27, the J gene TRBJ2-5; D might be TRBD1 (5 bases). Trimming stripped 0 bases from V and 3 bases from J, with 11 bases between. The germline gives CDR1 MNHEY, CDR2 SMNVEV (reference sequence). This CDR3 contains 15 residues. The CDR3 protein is CASSLSSTAEETQYF. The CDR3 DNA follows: TGTGCCAGCAGTTTATCCTCGACAGCCGAAGAGACCCAGTACTTC.

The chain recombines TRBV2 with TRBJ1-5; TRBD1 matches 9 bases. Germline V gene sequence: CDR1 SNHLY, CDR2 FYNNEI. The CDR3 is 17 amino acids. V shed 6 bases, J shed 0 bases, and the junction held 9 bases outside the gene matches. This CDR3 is CASRKWGQGHSNQPQHF. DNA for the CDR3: TGTGCCAGCAGAAAGTGGGGACAGGGACATAGCAATCAGCCCCAGCATTTT.